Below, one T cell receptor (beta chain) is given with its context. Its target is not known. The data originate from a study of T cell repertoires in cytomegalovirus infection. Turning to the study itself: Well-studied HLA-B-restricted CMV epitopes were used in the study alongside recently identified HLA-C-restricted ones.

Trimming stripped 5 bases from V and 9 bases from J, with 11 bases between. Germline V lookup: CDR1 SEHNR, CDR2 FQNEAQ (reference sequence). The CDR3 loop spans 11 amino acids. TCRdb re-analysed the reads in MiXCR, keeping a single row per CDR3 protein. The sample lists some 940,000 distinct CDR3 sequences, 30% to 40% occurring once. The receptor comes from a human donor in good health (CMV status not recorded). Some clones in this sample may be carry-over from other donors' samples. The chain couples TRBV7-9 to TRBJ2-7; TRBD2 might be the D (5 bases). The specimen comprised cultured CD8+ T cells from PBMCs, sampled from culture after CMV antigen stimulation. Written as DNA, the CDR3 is TGTGCCAGCAGCGAGGGTTTTGGGCAGTACTTC. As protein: CASSEGFGQYF.